These 26 T cell receptor beta chains were sequenced from one sample in a study of blood T cell repertoires in COVID-19. Only in-frame clones appear in the TCRdb table, and some are missing; sequencing was by immunoSEQ multiplex PCR. This sample has 350,000 to 450,000 clones, with around four fifths found just once. The sequenced sample consisted of PBMCs or T cells enriched from blood (not recorded which). All receptors derive from a woman aged 50 to 60 who had recovered from COVID-19.

This chain connects TRBV3-1 (or the pseudogene TRBV3-2) to TRBJ1-6; no definite D call. CDR1 is LGHDT, CDR2 YNNKEL, per germline (reference sequence). This CDR3 has 15 amino acids. V lost 4 bases to trimming and J lost 0 bases, with 7 bases between them. The DNA of the CDR3 is TGTGCCAGCAGCCCCGCGGGCTCCTATAATTCACCCCTCCACTTT. It is translated as CASSPAGSYNSPLHF.

The V gene is TRBV7-9, the J gene TRBJ2-1, with 7 bases aligning to TRBD2. Germline V lookup: CDR1 SEHNR, CDR2 FQNEAQ (reference sequence). CDR3 length: 14 amino acids. The J segment lost 6 bases and the V segment lost 3 bases, leaving 5 bases of the junction unmatched. In DNA form, the CDR3 reads TGTGCCAGCAGCTTTAGACTAGCTGGCAATGAGCAGTTCTTC. Its translation is CASSFRLAGNEQFF.

This clone was observed a few times. J is TRBJ1-1 and V is TRBV7-6; D perhaps matches TRBD1 (5 bases). Deletions cut 6 bases from V and 1 base from J, with 9 bases between. The length of the CDR3 is 13 residues. CDR1 and CDR2 from the germline V gene are SGHVS and FNYEAQ. The CDR3 DNA reads as TGTGCCAGCAGACCCGGACAGAACACTGAAGCTTTCTTT. Encoded protein: CASRPGQNTEAFF.

The gene calls are TRBV3-1 (or the pseudogene TRBV3-2) and TRBJ2-1, with TRBD2 as a possible D gene (6 bases). The CDR3 is made up of 13 amino acids. CDR1 is LGHDT and CDR2 is YNNKEL in the germline V gene (reference sequence). V lost 2 bases to trimming and J lost 9 bases, with 11 bases between them. This CDR3 reads CASSQPVAAEQFF. CDR3 DNA sequence: TGTGCCAGCAGCCAACCTGTAGCGGCTGAGCAGTTCTTC.

The chain couples TRBV5-4 to TRBJ2-3; D gene ambiguous. Germline CDR1 SGHNT, CDR2 YYREEE (reference sequence). The ends were cut back, 4 bases at V and 0 bases at J, with 18 bases in the middle. This CDR3 region has 17 residues. The DNA of the CDR3 is TGTGCCAGCAGCCCCACCGGCGGTCTAACTAGCACAGATACGCAGTATTTT. Translated, it gives CASSPTGGLTSTDTQYF. Full variable domain (rest looked up from reference TRBV5-4 and TRBJ2-3): ETGVTQSPTHLIKTRGQQVTLRCSSQSGHNTVSWYQQALGQGPQFIFQYYREEENGRGNFPPRFSGLQFPNYSSELNVNALELDDSALYLCASSPTGGLTSTDTQYFGPGTRLTVL.

The CDR3 bases are TGTGCCAGCAGCAAAAGCCCTCCCCAGGGGCTCATGGATGGCTACACCTTC. Translation gives CASSKSPPQGLMDGYTF. The chain recombines TRBV21-1 with TRBJ1-2; the D call TRBD1 from the table was never checked on the DNA. TRBV21-1 is marked as a pseudogene. The CDR3 spans 17 residues.

This clone showed up just once. The chain carries TRBV7-3 and TRBJ1-1, with TRBD1 identical over 7 bases. Germline trimming cut 5 bases from V and 4 bases from J; bases unmatched to any gene: 4. Germline loops: CDR1 SGHTA, CDR2 FQGTGA. The CDR3 is 13 amino acids. The CDR3 bases are TGTGCCAGCAGCCGCTCAGGGGGCACTGAAGCTTTCTTT. Its translation: CASSRSGGTEAFF.

This clone was seen a single time. J is TRBJ1-4 and V is TRBV2; 10 positions match TRBD1. The CDR3 sequence is 14 residues long. Germline V gene sequence: CDR1 SNHLY, CDR2 FYNNEI. The junction had 4 bases not matched to a gene; V was cut back by 7 bases and J by 5 bases. CDR3 nucleotides: TGTGCCAGCATTTCGGACAGGGGGAATGAAAAACTGTTTTTT. As protein: CASISDRGNEKLFF.

The rearrangement links TRBV11-3 to TRBJ2-1; a possible D gene is TRBD2 (5 bases). The CDR3 is 15 amino acids. Trimming pared 5 bases from V and 1 base from J, leaving 12 bases between. The germline CDR1 and CDR2 sequences are SGHNT and YENEEA. As DNA, the CDR3 is TGTGCCAGCAGCCGGGGAAAGGCTTCCTACAATGAGCAGTTCTTC. It is translated as CASSRGKASYNEQFF. The full variable domain, completed using reference TRBV11-3 and TRBJ2-1, is EAGVVQSPRYKIIEKKQPVAFWCNPISGHNTLYWYLQNLGQGPELLIRYENEEAVDDSQLPKDRFSAERLKGVDSTLKIQPAELGDSAVYLCASSRGKASYNEQFFGPGTRLTVL.

The chain is built from TRBV5-1 and TRBJ2-1; 10 bases are shared with TRBD2. The CDR3 covers 15 residues. The junction had 6 bases not matched to a gene; V was cut back by 1 base and J by 8 bases. Germline-derived CDR1 and CDR2 are SGHRS and YFSETQ. The CDR3 DNA is TGCGCCAGCAGCTTGAATCTAGCGGGAGTTGATGAGCAGTTCTTC. Translating it yields CASSLNLAGVDEQFF.

V gene TRBV7-9 combines with J gene TRBJ2-7; D perhaps matches TRBD2 (5 bases). Looked up from germline, CDR1 is SEHNR and CDR2 is FQNEAQ (reference sequence). Trimming removed 1 base from V and 3 bases from J, with 10 bases in between. The CDR3 spans 14 residues. The DNA for the CDR3 is TGTGCCAGCAGCTTAGATCCCGGGGACTACGAGCAGTACTTC. It codes for CASSLDPGDYEQYF.

This clone was seen many times. V usage is TRBV7-2 and J usage is TRBJ1-5, with 10 bases that match TRBD1. CDR1 SGHTA and CDR2 FQGNSA come from the germline V gene. V shed 4 bases, J shed 6 bases, and the junction held 9 bases outside the gene matches. This CDR3 contains 16 residues. This chain's CDR3 is CASSSPRGTGVQPQHF. In DNA, the CDR3 is TGTGCCAGCAGCTCCCCGCGAGGGACAGGGGTTCAGCCCCAGCATTTT. Looking up the rest from reference TRBV7-2 and TRBJ1-5 gives the full variable domain: GAGVSQSPSNKVTEKGKDVELRCDPISGHTALYWYRQSLGQGLEFLIYFQGNSAPDKSGLPSDRFSAERTGGSVSTLTIQRTQQEDSAVYLCASSSPRGTGVQPQHFGDGTRLSIL.

The V gene is TRBV24-1, the J gene TRBJ1-2; D gene unclear. Germline V gene sequence: CDR1 KGHDR, CDR2 SFDVKD. V was shortened by 6 bases and J by 7 bases, with 11 bases between the two germline ends. The CDR3 spans 12 residues. CDR3 amino acids: CATSSGLGGYTF. For the CDR3, the DNA is TGTGCCACCAGTTCGGGTCTAGGTGGCTACACCTTC.

The gene calls are TRBV30 and TRBJ1-2; 10 nucleotides match TRBD1. Unmatched junction bases numbered 1, after V lost 8 bases and J lost 4 bases. From germline, CDR1 is GTSNPN and CDR2 SVGIG (reference sequence). The CDR3 contains 11 residues. The CDR3: CAGQGGYGYTF. The CDR3 nucleotides are TGTGCCGGACAGGGGGGCTATGGCTACACCTTC.

As for this clone: The sample holds other DNA sequences that translate to the same CDR3. The V and J genes are TRBV6-5 and TRBJ1-2, with D uncertain. CDR1 is MNHEY, CDR2 SVGAGI, per germline. Trimming took off 6 bases at V and 0 bases at J, with 8 bases between the two ends. CDR3 length: 13 residues. CDR3 sequence (DNA): TGTGCCAGCAGCCCCGGGGCTAACTATGGCTACACCTTC. Translated: CASSPGANYGYTF.

The rearrangement joins TRBV7-3 to TRBJ2-2; 8 bases line up with TRBD2. The V segment lost 2 bases and the J segment 5 bases; nucleotides outside the gene matches: 4. Looked up from germline, CDR1 is SGHTA and CDR2 is FQGTGA. The CDR3 totals 15 residues. This CDR3 reads CASSLAGLGTGELFF. Written as DNA, the CDR3 is TGTGCCAGCAGCTTAGCGGGACTAGGAACCGGGGAGCTGTTTTTT.

V is TRBV18 and J is TRBJ1-5; no clear D gene. Trimming cost V 4 bases and J 7 bases, with 8 bases left between them. Germline V CDR1 and CDR2: KGHSH, LQKENI. CDR3 length: 12 amino acids. DNA of the CDR3: TGTGCCAGCTCACGGCCGGGGCAGCCCCAGCATTTT. This codes for CASSRPGQPQHF.

The chain combines TRBV6-5 with TRBJ1-3; possibly TRBD1 for D (5 bases). The CDR3 totals 16 residues. Trimming removed 2 bases at V and 1 base at J, with 12 bases between. Looked up from germline, CDR1 is MNHEY and CDR2 is SVGAGI. CDR3 protein: CASSYGTALSGNTIYF. The CDR3 nucleotides are TGTGCCAGCAGTTACGGGACTGCATTATCTGGAAACACCATATATTTT.

The chain is built from TRBV30 and TRBJ1-4; 9 positions match TRBD1. The CDR3 is made up of 13 amino acids. Germline loops: CDR1 GTSNPN, CDR2 SVGIG (reference sequence). The V segment lost 8 bases and the J segment 5 bases; nucleotides outside the gene matches: 6. CDR3 amino acids: CARSGQGNEKLFF. Written as DNA, the CDR3 is TGTGCCCGATCCGGACAGGGGAATGAAAAACTGTTTTTT.

CDR3 amino acids: CASSSDRNTEAFF. For the CDR3, the DNA is TGTGCCAGCAGTTCGGACAGGAACACTGAAGCTTTCTTT. The chain joins TRBV6-5 to TRBJ1-1; D is possibly TRBD1 (6 bases). Germline lookup yields CDR1 MNHEY and CDR2 SVGAGI. The CDR3 totals 13 residues. The V gene lost 4 bases and the J gene lost 1 base, with 7 bases spanning the gap.

The chain carries TRBV5-1 and TRBJ1-2; 9 bases are shared with TRBD1. CDR1 is SGHRS, CDR2 YFSETQ, per germline. V lost 4 bases and J lost 4; bases outside the gene matches: 5. This CDR3 has 14 residues. CDR3 coding DNA: TGCGCCAGCAGCATCGACAGGGGGGCCTATGGCTACACCTTC. Amino acids: CASSIDRGAYGYTF.

The chain uses TRBV12-3 or TRBV12-4 and TRBJ2-2; perhaps TRBD2 as D (6 bases). V was trimmed by 3 bases and J by 7 bases, leaving 9 bases between them. The CDR3 length is 13 residues. CDR3 in amino acids: CASSLAGGGELFF. The CDR3 nucleotides are TGTGCCAGCAGTTTGGCCGGGGGCGGGGAGCTGTTTTTT.

CDR3 sequence reads: CASSLILGTTGANVLTF. CDR3 sequence (DNA): TGTGCCAGCAGCTTAATTCTAGGAACAACTGGGGCCAACGTCCTGACTTTC. V is TRBV7-8 and J is TRBJ2-6; D is undetermined. Germline V CDR1 and CDR2: SGHVS, FQNEAQ. The germline V and J ends were trimmed by 2 bases and 2 bases, with 13 bases remaining between them. The CDR3 has 17 amino acids.

CDR3 coding DNA: TGTGCCAGTAGTATATCGGCAGGGGGCGATAGCTCCTACGAGCAGTACTTC. Translation gives CASSISAGGDSSYEQYF. J is TRBJ2-7 and V is TRBV19, with TRBD1 identical over 8 bases. After removal of 2 bases from V and 0 bases from J, the junction contained 9 bases not matched to a gene. Germline values: CDR1 LNHDA, CDR2 SQIVND (reference sequence). This CDR3 comprises 17 residues.

This chain links TRBV7-2 with TRBJ2-7; possibly TRBD1 for D (6 bases). The ends were cut back, 5 bases at V and 0 bases at J, with 23 bases in the middle. This CDR3 region has 18 residues. In germline, CDR1 is SGHTA, CDR2 FQGNSA. The CDR3 spells CASSMGADSLPSSYEQYF. The CDR3 DNA sequence: TGTGCCAGCAGCATGGGGGCCGATAGCCTACCCAGCTCCTACGAGCAGTACTTC.

The chain is built from TRBV11-2 and TRBJ2-7, with TRBD1 identical over 8 bases. The CDR3 totals 15 residues. CDR1 is SGHAT, CDR2 FQNNGV, per germline. V trimming: 2 bases; J trimming: 2 bases; junction bases outside the gene matches: 5. The CDR3 here is CASSLNPGGAYEQYF. As DNA, the CDR3 is TGTGCCAGCAGCTTAAACCCAGGGGGCGCCTACGAGCAGTACTTC.